This TCR beta chain was retrieved from a study of T cells expressing NK-cell markers. Reanalyzing the 5' RACE reads, TCRdb keeps one entry per CDR3 protein, without DNA. The listing records 550,000 or so distinct CDR3 sequences. CDR1 and CDR2 from the germline V gene are MNHEY and SVGAGI. CDR3 length: 11 amino acids. This chain links TRBV6-5 with TRBJ1-1. Input material: blood T cells: a sorted CD56 or NKG2C T cell subset, CD4+ or CD8+ T cells, or bulk PBMC T cells (not recorded which). The receptor's source is a man aged 18 to 29 in good health. CDR3: CATHRNTEAFF.